Presented here are 15 T cell receptor beta chains from one specimen sequenced in a study of identical twins. MiXCR, run by TCRdb on the 5' RACE reads, gives a single entry per CDR3 protein. The data hold fewer than 900,000 distinct CDR3 sequences, with roughly 18% observed a single time. These data also formed part of another study, on T cells expressing NK-cell markers.

The specimen was PBMCs. Receptor source: a young woman in good health.

V is TRBV5-1 and J is TRBJ1-1, with D unresolved. The germline V and J ends were trimmed by 6 bases and 4 bases, with 13 bases remaining between them. The CDR3 is made up of 13 amino acids. Germline V gives CDR1 SGHRS, CDR2 YFSETQ. The CDR3 nucleotides are TGCGCCAGCACCCAGGACGGTTCCACTGAAGCTTTCTTT. This sequence encodes CASTQDGSTEAFF. The whole variable domain, filled in from reference TRBV5-1 and TRBJ1-1, reads KAGVTQTPRYLIKTRGQQVTLSCSPISGHRSVSWYQQTPGQGLQFLFEYFSETQRNKGNFPGRFSGRQFSNSRSEMNVSTLELGDSALYLCASTQDGSTEAFFGQGTRLTVV.

There are a few counts of this clonotype. The rearrangement links TRBV12-3 or TRBV12-4 to TRBJ2-2; possibly TRBD1 for D (5 bases). This CDR3 contains 16 residues. Deletions cut 3 bases from V and 1 base from J, with 12 bases between. This CDR3 reads CASSLSTTGNTGELFF. The CDR3 bases are TGTGCCAGCAGTTTGTCCACAACAGGGAACACCGGGGAGCTGTTTTTT.

This clonotype came up a few times. The genes are TRBV20-1 and TRBJ2-5, with 13 bases aligning to TRBD2. Looked up from germline, CDR1 is DFQATT and CDR2 is SNEGSKA (reference sequence). The ends lost 6 bases at V and 7 bases at J; junction bases unmatched: 11. The CDR3 spans 15 residues. The CDR3 DNA reads TGCAGTGCCCCAAGAGGGACTAGCGGGATGGGGACCCAGTACTTC. Protein sequence: CSAPRGTSGMGTQYF.

The chain couples TRBV7-2 to TRBJ2-3, with TRBD2 matching 11 bases. V was clipped by 1 base and J by 2 bases; unmatched bases: 2. Germline V gives CDR1 SGHTA, CDR2 FQGNSA. The CDR3 runs 16 residues. The CDR3 protein is CASSLVAGGATDTQYF. CDR3 bases: TGTGCCAGCAGCTTAGTAGCGGGAGGGGCCACAGATACGCAGTATTTT.

The J gene is TRBJ2-5, the V gene TRBV11-2, with TRBD2 matching 7 bases. The CDR3 covers 15 residues. With V trimmed by 5 bases and J by 1 base, 7 bases remained unmatched. CDR1 and CDR2 from the germline V gene are SGHAT and FQNNGV. The CDR3 spells CASSKSWGGQETQYF. CDR3 coding DNA: TGTGCCAGCAGCAAGTCTTGGGGGGGCCAAGAGACCCAGTACTTC.

In its sample, this clonotype was seen many times. This rearrangement joins TRBV6-5 to TRBJ1-2; D ambiguous. Germline-derived CDR1 and CDR2 are MNHEY and SVGAGI. V lost 4 bases and J lost 5, with 14 bases in between. The CDR3 contains 14 residues. In nucleotides, the CDR3 is TGTGCCAGCAGTTCCGTCCTGAAGCGATATGGCTACACCTTC. Residues: CASSSVLKRYGYTF.

In regard to this clonotype: One end of the junction does not line up with germline, which may come from a read error. The J gene is TRBJ2-1, the V gene TRBV3-1, with TRBD1 identical over 9 bases. Germline CDR1 LGHDT, CDR2 YNNKEL (reference sequence). The CDR3 covers 15 residues. CDR3 coding DNA: TGTGCCACCAGCCAAGGGGGACAGGGAAACAATGAGCAGTTCTTC. Translating gives CATSQGGQGNNEQFF.

The CDR3 region has the DNA TGTGCCAGCACCTTCCGAGCGGCCTCCTACGAGCAGTACTTC. It is translated as CASTFRAASYEQYF. The V and J genes are TRBV12-3 or TRBV12-4 and TRBJ2-7; possible D gene TRBD2, 5 bases. The germline V and J ends were trimmed by 7 bases and 0 bases, with 13 bases remaining between them. This CDR3 contains 14 residues.

There are many counts of this clonotype. V usage is TRBV5-6 and J usage is TRBJ2-3, with D tentatively TRBD1 (6 bases). V shed 2 bases and J shed 7 bases, with 14 bases lying between them. Germline V gene data show CDR1 as SGHDT and CDR2 as YYEEEE. This CDR3 contains 14 residues. The DNA for the CDR3 is TGTGCCAGCAGCTTAACCGACAGGCACCATACGCAGTATTTT. Protein: CASSLTDRHHTQYF.

The V gene is TRBV12-3 or TRBV12-4, the J gene TRBJ2-7; D call uncertain. With 1 base removed from V and 9 bases from J, the gap between germline ends came to 10 bases. The CDR3 loop spans 12 amino acids. For the CDR3, the DNA is TGTGCCAGCAGTTTAGGAGTTGCGGCGCAGTACTTC. Encoded protein: CASSLGVAAQYF.

This clonotype was seen a handful of times. The CDR3 region is CASSEQQRYGYTF. The CDR3 nucleotides are TGCGCCAGCAGTGAGCAGCAGAGATATGGCTACACCTTC. This chain links TRBV10-2 with TRBJ1-2, with D unclear. V was clipped by 2 bases and J by 5 bases, with 9 bases between them. From germline, CDR1 is WSHSY and CDR2 SAAADI. The CDR3 is 13 residues long.

CDR3 bases: TGTGCCAGCAGCAAGAAACGGGGGACGAAGGCCAAAAACATTCAGTACTTC. This translates into CASSKKRGTKAKNIQYF. The V and J genes are TRBV5-6 and TRBJ2-4; weak D call: TRBD2 (6 bases). The CDR3 is made up of 17 amino acids. Germline values: CDR1 SGHDT, CDR2 YYEEEE. Trimming removed 4 bases from V and 1 base from J, with 18 bases in between.

V gene TRBV5-1 combines with J gene TRBJ1-5; 7 nucleotides match TRBD1. Germline CDR1 and CDR2: SGHRS and YFSETQ. With V trimmed by 7 bases and J by 5 bases, 15 bases remained unmatched. The CDR3 sequence is 16 residues long. Written as DNA, the CDR3 is TGCGCCAGCGGAAACCGGACAGGCGCATATGATCAGCCCCAGCATTTT. It codes for CASGNRTGAYDQPQHF.

This chain uses TRBV7-9 with TRBJ1-3; tentative D call: TRBD1 (5 bases). V was pared by 5 bases and J by 2 bases, with 16 bases between. Germline loops: CDR1 SEHNR, CDR2 FQNEAQ (reference sequence). The CDR3 length is 16 residues. The CDR3 region has the DNA TGTGCCAGCAGCCCATCCCCTACAGGCCCTGGAAACACCATATATTTT. This sequence encodes CASSPSPTGPGNTIYF.

This clonotype has more than one count but fewer than ten. The chain is built from TRBV6-1 and TRBJ2-5; no definite D call. The V end was cut by 6 bases, the J end by 1 base, with 12 bases between. The CDR3 is 14 amino acids. Germline V gene lookup returns CDR1 MNHNS and CDR2 SASEGT. CDR3 amino acids: CASSQSSSQETQYF. The DNA for the CDR3 is TGTGCCAGCAGCCAGTCGTCCTCCCAAGAGACCCAGTACTTC.